A selection of T cell receptor beta chains follows, all from one sample in a study of cytomegalovirus exposure and HLA in healthy donors. The table came from immunoSEQ multiplex PCR; TCRdb's copy has only in-frame clones and leaves some out. Of some 150,000 clones in the sample, about 88% were seen once. The sample was PBMCs. These receptors were collected from a young man in good health and CMV-seropositive. CDR3s include the opening cysteine and the closing phenylalanine or tryptophan. A D gene is named only where the DNA matches it firmly. Some rows have no size entry. The others give once, few or many, or a class for an expanded clone.

clone_size cdr3_length j_call d_call v_call cdr3_aa cdr3_nt
NA 15 TRBJ2-7 TRBD2 TRBV6-5 CASRILAGALYEQYF TGTGCCAGCAGGATACTAGCGGGGGCCCTCTACGAGCAGTACTTC
NA 16 TRBJ1-2 TRBD1 TRBV18 CASSPAGTGSDYGYTF TGTGCCAGCTCACCGGCAGGGACAGGGAGCGACTATGGCTACACCTTC
NA 15 TRBJ2-7 TRBD1 TRBV4-3 CASSLSRDRGYEQYF TGCGCCAGCAGCCTCTCACGGGACAGGGGCTACGAGCAGTACTTC
few 13 TRBJ1-2 NA TRBV18 CASSPGQADGYTF TGTGCCAGCTCACCGGGTCAGGCCGATGGCTACACCTTC
NA 14 TRBJ2-3 TRBD2 TRBV29-1 CSVTPSGRIDTQYF TGCAGCGTGACCCCTAGCGGGAGGATCGATACGCAGTATTTT
NA 15 TRBJ1-2 NA TRBV6-5 CASRPTGEQDYGYTF TGTGCCAGCAGACCCACCGGGGAGCAGGACTATGGCTACACCTTC
few 16 TRBJ2-5 TRBD2 TRBV4-3 CASSQGVAGGQETQYF TGCGCCAGCAGCCAGGGCGTAGCGGGGGGGCAAGAGACCCAGTACTTC
NA 14 TRBJ1-1 NA TRBV19 CASIQDSSNTEAFF TGTGCCAGTATACAGGACAGCTCGAACACTGAAGCTTTCTTT
NA 17 TRBJ1-3 TRBD1 TRBV7-8 CASSPGAQGDSGNTIYF TGTGCCAGCAGCCCGGGCGCACAGGGGGACTCTGGAAACACCATATATTTT
NA 12 TRBJ2-7 NA TRBV5-6 CASSSGGPKAYF TGTGCCAGCAGCTCCGGGGGGCCTAAGGCGTACTTC
NA 18 TRBJ2-2 TRBD1 TRBV2 CASSEWARGFANTGELFF TGTGCCAGCAGTGAATGGGCCAGGGGGTTCGCGAACACCGGGGAGCTGTTTTTT
few 14 TRBJ2-7 NA TRBV10-3 CAISGEVGSYEQYF TGTGCCATCAGTGGAGAGGTCGGCAGCTACGAGCAGTACTTC
NA 14 TRBJ2-3 NA TRBV19 CASSWGDSTETQYF TGTGCCAGTAGTTGGGGGGATAGCACAGAAACGCAGTATTTT
NA 11 TRBJ2-7 NA TRBV14 CACGRAYEQYF TGTGCCTGCGGGCGAGCCTACGAGCAGTACTTC
few 14 TRBJ2-7 TRBD2 TRBV5-1 CASRHPVGEGEQYF TGCGCCAGCCGACACCCGGTGGGGGAGGGCGAGCAGTACTTC
once 13 TRBJ2-7 TRBD1 TRBV6-1 CASDRDRGWEQYF TGTGCCAGTGACCGGGACAGGGGTTGGGAGCAGTACTTC
NA 12 TRBJ1-1 NA TRBV13 CASSPEGRGAFF TGTGCCAGCAGCCCGGAGGGTAGAGGAGCTTTCTTT
NA 11 TRBJ2-1 NA TRBV11-1 CASSYSSEQFF TGTGCCAGCAGCTACTCGTCTGAGCAGTTCTTC
NA 15 TRBJ2-7 TRBD2 TRBV6-5 CASSSGGFGDYEQYF TGTGCCAGCAGTTCCGGGGGGTTTGGTGACTACGAGCAGTACTTC
NA 17 TRBJ2-7 NA TRBV23-1 CASSQRSAAVYSYEQYF TGCGCCAGCAGTCAACGTTCGGCGGCAGTCTACTCCTACGAGCAGTACTTC
NA 15 TRBJ1-1 TRBD1 TRBV9 CASSARTQGDTEAFF TGTGCCAGCAGCGCCCGTACGCAGGGGGACACTGAAGCTTTCTTT
once 16 TRBJ2-3 NA TRBV5-7 CASSLRTGTHTDTQYF TGTGCCAGCAGCTTACGGACCGGGACTCACACAGATACGCAGTATTTT
NA 16 TRBJ1-4 NA TRBV5-6 CASSLSGVLTNEKLFF TGTGCCAGCAGCTTGTCAGGGGTGTTAACTAATGAAAAACTGTTTTTT
NA 13 TRBJ2-7 TRBD1 TRBV7-9 CASSTTGVDEQYF TGTGCCAGCAGCACGACAGGGGTAGACGAGCAGTACTTC
NA 16 TRBJ2-7 TRBD2 TRBV4-1 CASSQQISGISYEQYF TGCGCCAGCAGCCAACAGATTAGCGGGATTTCCTACGAGCAGTACTTC
NA 13 TRBJ2-5 NA TRBV7-3 CASSPGNQETQYF TGTGCCAGCAGCCCAGGGAACCAAGAGACCCAGTACTTC
NA 12 TRBJ1-1 NA TRBV13 CASSLKPTEAFF TGTGCCAGCAGCTTAAAGCCCACTGAAGCTTTCTTT
NA 13 TRBJ2-7 NA TRBV6-5 CASSYSGSYEQYF TGTGCCAGCAGTTACTCGGGGAGCTACGAGCAGTACTTC
NA 17 TRBJ1-1 TRBD1 TRBV7-9 CASSLVLGTVWGTEAFF TGTGCCAGCAGCTTAGTACTAGGGACAGTCTGGGGCACTGAAGCTTTCTTT
NA 19 TRBJ2-2 TRBD1 TRBV6-1 CASSEVGTGGLGSLGELFF TGTGCCAGCAGTGAAGTAGGTACAGGGGGCTTAGGTAGTTTGGGGGAGCTGTTTTTT
NA 17 TRBJ2-2 TRBD1 TRBV4-3 CASSQVGRDRGGGELFF TGCGCCAGCAGCCAAGTCGGCCGGGACAGGGGTGGCGGGGAGCTGTTTTTT
NA 15 TRBJ2-2 TRBD1 TRBV6-6 CASSYGTGITGELFF TGTGCCAGCAGTTACGGGACAGGGATCACCGGGGAGCTGTTTTTT
NA 12 TRBJ2-1 NA TRBV11-1 CASSSAGNEQFF TGTGCCAGCAGCAGCGCGGGAAATGAGCAGTTCTTC
NA 14 TRBJ2-1 NA TRBV19 CASSPARSYNEQFF TGTGCCAGTAGTCCAGCTAGATCCTACAATGAGCAGTTCTTC
NA 17 TRBJ1-1 TRBD1 TRBV14 CASSQDWGQGISTEAFF TGTGCCAGCAGCCAAGATTGGGGACAGGGAATTTCAACTGAAGCTTTCTTT
few 15 TRBJ2-3 TRBD2 TRBV7-2 CASRPTSGGLDTQYF TGTGCCAGCAGGCCTACTAGCGGGGGGTTAGATACGCAGTATTTT
many 13 TRBJ2-2 NA TRBV6-5 CALRGGNTGELFF TGTGCGCTGCGGGGAGGAAACACCGGGGAGCTGTTTTTT